The next 4 T cell receptor beta chains were all read from a single sample in a study of blood T cell repertoires in COVID-19. TCRdb's table, derived via immunoSEQ multiplex PCR, lists solely in-frame clones and lacks some. The table shows tens of thousands of clones, with more than 75% occurring only once. Sequenced input: peripheral blood. The receptor set was obtained from a human donor in a cohort sampled during active COVID-19.

Here the CDR3 DNA reads TGTGCCAGCAGCCACGCGGGACTAGCGGGAGTCCATTGGTACTTC. Its translation: CASSHAGLAGVHWYF. The V gene is TRBV28, the J gene TRBJ2-7, with 14 bases matching TRBD2. In germline, CDR1 is MDHEN, CDR2 SYDVKM. The CDR3 consists of 15 residues. The J segment lost 12 bases and the V segment lost 6 bases, leaving 13 bases of the junction unmatched.

This clone was counted a few times. The chain employs TRBV6-6 and TRBJ1-5; tentative D call: TRBD1 (5 bases). In germline, CDR1 is MNHNY, CDR2 SVGAGI (reference sequence). Trimming stripped 6 bases from V and 0 bases from J, with 12 bases between. The CDR3 covers 15 residues. The CDR3 is CASRPDTDSNQPQHF. The CDR3 DNA follows: TGTGCCAGCAGGCCGGACACGGATAGCAATCAGCCCCAGCATTTT.

The chain is built from TRBV28 and TRBJ2-4; 12 positions agree with TRBD2. Germline lookup yields CDR1 MDHEN and CDR2 SYDVKM. This CDR3 has 18 residues. With V trimmed by 5 bases and J by 3 bases, 11 bases remained unmatched. CDR3 in amino acids: CASSLTSGRMFDKNIQYF. CDR3 bases: TGTGCCAGCAGTCTCACTAGCGGGAGGATGTTCGACAAAAACATTCAGTACTTC. The full variable domain, in which reference TRBV28 and TRBJ2-4 provide the parts outside the CDR3, is DVKVTQSSRYLVKRTGEKVFLECVQDMDHENMFWYRQDPGLGLRLIYFSYDVKMKEKGDIPEGYSVSREKKERFSLILESASTNQTSMYLCASSLTSGRMFDKNIQYFGAGTRLSVL.

This clone was counted once. J is TRBJ2-6 and V is TRBV5-1; the D gene is possibly TRBD2 (5 bases). With 4 bases removed from V and 1 base from J, the gap between germline ends came to 15 bases. Germline V gene sequence: CDR1 SGHRS, CDR2 YFSETQ. The length of the CDR3 is 17 residues. CDR3 DNA sequence: TGCGCCAGCAGCACCCCGGCGGGCAGTTCTGGGGCCAACGTCCTGACTTTC. Translation gives CASSTPAGSSGANVLTF.